These T cell receptor beta chains were read from a single sample in a study of T cells after yellow fever vaccination. TCRdb passed the 5' RACE reads through MiXCR, listing each CDR3 protein once. The sample lists more than 350,000 distinct CDR3 sequences, under 14% seen once, with roughly 18% in the top ten. Sequences were derived from PBMCs, sampled on the day of the first yellow fever vaccination. The receptor set was obtained from a man younger than 30 who received the YFV17D yellow fever vaccine. Each CDR3 is given with its conserved first and last residue. The D gene is left open where the match is weak. Clone size appears in some rows only: once, few, many, or a class for an expanded clone.

V,J,D,size,DNA,CDR3
TRBV5-4,TRBJ1-1,.,.,TGTGCCAGCAGCTTTGCGGTTCGGGGCACTGAAGCTTTCTTT,CASSFAVRGTEAFF
TRBV5-1,TRBJ2-7,.,.,TGCGCCAGCAGCTGGGATCCACCCGCCTACGAGCAGTACTTC,CASSWDPPAYEQYF
TRBV20-1,TRBJ2-3,.,.,TGCAGTGCTAGTGGAGGGGGGGGGCGCACAGATACGCAGTATTTT,CSASGGGGRTDTQYF
TRBV5-1,TRBJ2-3,.,many,TGCGCCAGCAGCTTAGGGGCACCCCCAGATACGCAGTATTTT,CASSLGAPPDTQYF
TRBV18,TRBJ2-7,TRBD2,.,TGTGCCAGCTCAGAGACTAGCGGTTTCTCCTACGAGCAGTACTTC,CASSETSGFSYEQYF
TRBV24-1,TRBJ1-1,TRBD1,few,TGTGCCACCAGGGGGACAGTCAAGGGTGAAGCTTTCTTT,CATRGTVKGEAFF
TRBV4-3,TRBJ2-5,.,.,TGCGCCAGCAGCCAGCTAGGAGGGACCCAGTACTTC,CASSQLGGTQYF
TRBV4-1,TRBJ2-1,TRBD1,.,TGCGCCAGCAGCCAATTGGGGACAGGGATCTCTAATGAGCAGTTCTTC,CASSQLGTGISNEQFF
TRBV7-9,TRBJ2-2,.,many,TGTGCCAGCAGCTTGGGCAGGGAAGCGGACACCGGGGAGCTGTTTTTT,CASSLGREADTGELFF
TRBV6-5,TRBJ1-1,TRBD1,.,TGTGCCAGCAGTTACTCAGGGGGCAGGAACACTGAAGCTTTCTTT,CASSYSGGRNTEAFF
TRBV12-3/TRBV12-4,TRBJ2-2,.,few,TGTGCCAGCACCCAAGGGGGGGCGGCCACCGGGGAGCTGTTTTTT,CASTQGGAATGELFF
TRBV29-1,TRBJ2-7,.,few,TGCAGCGTTGCGGAACAGACCTACGAGCAGTACTTC,CSVAEQTYEQYF
TRBV6-2/TRBV6-3,TRBJ1-1,.,few,TGTGCCAGCAGTTACTTGGGCACTGAAGCTTTCTTT,CASSYLGTEAFF
TRBV12-3/TRBV12-4,TRBJ2-3,.,.,TGTGCCAGCACCTACAGGGGAGGGGATACGCAGTATTTT,CASTYRGGDTQYF
TRBV6-5,TRBJ1-3,.,few,TGTGCCAGCAGTTATGGGGCCAGCTCTGGCTCTGGAAACACCATATATTTT,CASSYGASSGSGNTIYF
TRBV4-2,TRBJ2-1,TRBD2,.,TGTGCCAGCAGCCAAGATGCGCGGGGGGGCCACAATGAGCAGTTCTTC,CASSQDARGGHNEQFF
TRBV27,TRBJ2-1,.,many,TGTGCCAGCAGTTTGGGGTCAAATGAGCAGTTCTTC,CASSLGSNEQFF
TRBV5-4,TRBJ2-7,.,few,TGTGCCAGCAGCGGACCTACCTTAACCGCCTACGAGCAGTACTTC,CASSGPTLTAYEQYF
TRBV29-1,TRBJ1-1,.,.,TGCAGCGTCCGGACCCTGATGAACACTGAAGCTTTCTTT,CSVRTLMNTEAFF
TRBV6-1,TRBJ2-4,.,.,TGTGCCAGCAGTAATGGGCCGATAGCCAAAAACATTCAGTACTTC,CASSNGPIAKNIQYF
TRBV4-2,TRBJ2-7,.,few,TGTGCCAGCAGCCAAGAACCGAGCTCCTACGAGCAGTACTTC,CASSQEPSSYEQYF
TRBV20-1,TRBJ2-5,.,few,TGCAGTGCTATTTTAGGGGGGGCGGGTGAGACCCAGTACTTC,CSAILGGAGETQYF
TRBV9,TRBJ2-3,.,few,TGTGCCAGCAGCGTAGAGGGAGAGCCAGATACGCAGTATTTT,CASSVEGEPDTQYF
TRBV7-2,TRBJ2-5,.,few,TGTGCCAGCAGCTTAACCCAGGCGCAAGAGACCCAGTACTTC,CASSLTQAQETQYF
TRBV29-1,TRBJ2-5,.,.,TGCAGCGTTGAATATCAGGTTACCCTGTACCCAAAGACCCAGTACTTC,CSVEYQVTLYPKTQYF
TRBV29-1,TRBJ1-2,.,.,TGCAGCGTTGGGGACGGGTTCTATGGCTACACCTTC,CSVGDGFYGYTF
TRBV7-2,TRBJ2-2,.,.,TGTGCCAGCAGCCTGTGGACAGCGAACACCGGGGAGCTGTTTTTT,CASSLWTANTGELFF
TRBV10-3,TRBJ2-2,TRBD2,few,TGTGCCATCAGTGAATGGACTAGCGGGGGTGGTATAGACACCGGGGAGCTGTTTTTT,CAISEWTSGGGIDTGELFF
TRBV16,TRBJ2-3,.,.,TGTGCCAGCAGCCAATCAGCAGGGCGCCGCACAGATACGCAGTATTTT,CASSQSAGRRTDTQYF
TRBV5-1,TRBJ2-3,.,many,TGCGCCAGCAGCTCCCTGACAGCGAGCACAGATACGCAGTATTTT,CASSSLTASTDTQYF
TRBV7-2,TRBJ1-1,.,.,TGTGCCAGCAGCTTACAACAGGGCACTGAAGCTTTCTTT,CASSLQQGTEAFF
TRBV10-3,TRBJ2-5,.,few,TGTGCCACCCGAACCCAAGAGACCCAGTACTTC,CATRTQETQYF